This T cell receptor (beta chain) was documented in a study of tumor-infiltrating lymphocytes in localized non-small cell lung cancer. Study results and limitations: No T-cell fraction difference was seen between IM1 and IM2 tumors. Different pieces of the same tissue were used for each assay.

The data were produced by immunoSEQ multiplex PCR, yet TCRdb's version contains in-frame clones alone and is incomplete. Seen here are some 21,000 clones, 80% observed once, and the top ten hold about 3.6%. Germline loops: CDR1 SGDLS, CDR2 YYNGEE. The V gene lost 0 bases and the J gene lost 3 bases, with 12 bases spanning the gap. This CDR3 contains 15 residues. Worth noting for this clone: Its antigen is currently unknown.

This chain uses TRBV9 with TRBJ2-5; D gene uncertain. Sequencing was done on a sample of lung tumor tissue. The receptor comes from a human donor with non-small cell lung cancer. The CDR3 nucleotides read TGTGCCAGCAGCGTAGGCCCAATTACAGAAGAGACCCAGTACTTC. Protein: CASSVGPITEETQYF.